This TCR beta chain was observed in a study of cytomegalovirus exposure and HLA in healthy donors. Findings and caveats of the study: An analysis that was carried out later associated approximately 17,000 TCR beta sequences with HLA alleles at 0.05 false discovery rate. High sensitivity and specificity were reportedly achieved when the classifier diagnosed cytomegalovirus status.

The PCR had 60 Vbeta and 13 Jbeta primers. Clones were read by immunoSEQ multiplex PCR, and TCRdb kept only the in-frame ones, dropping some. The data show some 150,000 clones, approximately 70% seen once. Between the trimmed V and J ends, which lost 4 bases and 14 bases, there was a span of 20 bases. The CDR3 consists of 14 residues. Germline CDR1 is LGHNA and CDR2 is YNFKEQ. The table lists this clone with a few counts. The antigen is unknown. Among the donors, all were healthy bone marrow donors. The source is an older woman in good health and CMV-seropositive. Sequenced sample: PBMCs. The chain uses TRBV4-2 and TRBJ1-4, with a possible D match to TRBD1 (6 bases). The CDR3 reads CASSLPGQPKSLFF. CDR3 DNA sequence: TGTGCCAGCAGCCTCCCCGGACAGCCCAAGAGTCTGTTTTTT.